These T cell receptor beta chains were read from a single sample in a study of T cell responses to AZD1222 COVID-19 vaccine. Produced via immunoSEQ multiplex PCR; TCRdb's table is partial and in-frame only. The sample includes some 140,000 clones, just under 95% of them seen just once. The sequencing here drew on peripheral blood, taken 28 days after the second AZD1222 dose. Source of these receptors: an adult who received the AZD1222 COVID-19 vaccine. The CDR3 runs from the conserved cysteine through the conserved F or W. The order of the fields is V gene, D gene, J gene, clone size, CDR3 protein, CDR3 DNA. The D gene is left open where the match is weak. Clone size, where shown, is once, few, many, or a class for clones that have expanded.

V: TRBV19
D: .
J: TRBJ1-5
size: once
CDR3: CASSRSEYSNQPQHF
DNA: TGTGCCAGTAGCCGATCAGAATATAGCAATCAGCCCCAGCATTTT

V: TRBV20-1
D: .
J: TRBJ2-5
size: .
CDR3: CSASAASSQETQYF
DNA: TGCAGTGCTAGTGCGGCTAGTTCCCAAGAGACCCAGTACTTC

V: TRBV10-3
D: .
J: TRBJ2-4
size: .
CDR3: CAISEFQATVLTPKNIQYF
DNA: TGTGCCATCAGTGAGTTCCAGGCTACAGTTCTTACCCCCAAAAACATTCAGTACTTC

V: TRBV5-4
D: .
J: TRBJ1-1
size: once
CDR3: CASSSPRSGEAFF
DNA: TGTGCCAGCAGCTCCCCGCGTTCGGGGGAAGCTTTCTTT

V: TRBV4-2
D: TRBD1
J: TRBJ1-1
size: .
CDR3: CASSNTARDRAGNTEAFF
DNA: TGTGCCAGCAGCAATACTGCCCGGGACAGGGCGGGGAACACTGAAGCTTTCTTT

V: TRBV11-3
D: .
J: TRBJ2-7
size: .
CDR3: CASSDRSTYEQYF
DNA: TGTGCCAGCAGCGACAGATCTACCTACGAGCAGTACTTC

V: TRBV2
D: TRBD1
J: TRBJ1-2
size: .
CDR3: CASRDGTGGGYGYTF
DNA: TGTGCCAGCAGGGACGGGACAGGGGGGGGCTATGGCTACACCTTC

V: TRBV7-3
D: .
J: TRBJ2-2
size: .
CDR3: CASSRQDTGELFF
DNA: TGTGCCAGCAGCCGACAGGACACCGGGGAGCTGTTTTTT

V: TRBV18
D: .
J: TRBJ2-3
size: .
CDR3: CASSSRGYTDTQYF
DNA: TGTGCCAGCTCATCCAGGGGATACACAGATACGCAGTATTTT

V: TRBV9
D: TRBD2
J: TRBJ2-2
size: .
CDR3: CASSVETSAGELFF
DNA: TGTGCCAGCAGCGTAGAGACTAGCGCCGGGGAGCTGTTTTTT

V: TRBV19
D: .
J: TRBJ2-7
size: .
CDR3: CASSIGTGSYEQYF
DNA: TGTGCCAGTAGTATTGGGACCGGCTCCTACGAGCAGTACTTC

V: TRBV21-1
D: .
J: TRBJ1-6
size: once
CDR3: CASSKVLRGEDSPLHF
DNA: TGTGCCAGCAGCAAAGTCTTAAGGGGTGAGGATTCACCCCTCCACTTT

V: TRBV6-2/TRBV6-3
D: .
J: TRBJ1-5
size: .
CDR3: CASSSRGLVGDQPQHF
DNA: TGTGCCAGCAGTTCGAGGGGGTTGGTAGGGGATCAGCCCCAGCATTTT

V: TRBV2
D: .
J: TRBJ2-2
size: .
CDR3: CASSATGTGELFF
DNA: TGTGCCAGCAGCGCGACAGGCACCGGGGAGCTGTTTTTT

V: TRBV4-1
D: TRBD2
J: TRBJ2-7
size: .
CDR3: CASSPAAGGAYEQYF
DNA: TGCGCCAGCAGCCCCGCCGCGGGGGGAGCCTACGAGCAGTACTTC

V: TRBV6-5
D: TRBD1
J: TRBJ1-2
size: .
CDR3: CASNPTGGGGYTF
DNA: TGTGCCAGCAACCCAACAGGGGGCGGTGGCTACACCTTC